Below are 30 T cell receptor beta chains sequenced from a single sample in a study of CD8 T cells in ankylosing spondylitis. Study-wide results and limits: It appeared that ankylosing spondylitis blood was characterized by a TCR beta motif of several highly homologous variants.

MiXCR, applied by TCRdb to the 5' RACE reads, yields one record per CDR3 protein. The top ten hold nearly 7% of the sample, which has about 540,000 distinct CDR3 sequences, roughly 13% seen once. Antigens for these TCRs are unknown. Sequenced material: blood, either unsorted or a sorted T cell fraction (not recorded which). The receptors come from a male donor with ankylosing spondylitis.

The table lists this clonotype with a few counts. J is TRBJ2-2 and V is TRBV18, with 8 bases matching TRBD1. Looked up from germline, CDR1 is KGHSH and CDR2 is LQKENI. The junction had 5 bases not matched to a gene; V was cut back by 2 bases and J by 6 bases. The CDR3 covers 15 residues. The CDR3 region is CASSPLTGDAGELFF. In DNA form, the CDR3 reads TGTGCCAGCTCACCATTGACAGGGGACGCCGGGGAGCTGTTTTTT.

The CDR3 loop reads CASSSRGEGYTF. The CDR3 region has the DNA TGCGCCAGCAGCTCCAGGGGTGAAGGCTACACCTTC. The V gene is TRBV5-1, the J gene TRBJ1-2, with a possible D match to TRBD1 (6 bases). This CDR3 comprises 12 residues. Germline assignment: CDR1 SGHRS and CDR2 YFSETQ. Between the trimmed V and J ends, which lost 3 bases and 8 bases, there was a span of 11 bases.

The J gene is TRBJ1-1, the V gene TRBV12-3 or TRBV12-4; D gene ambiguous. The length of the CDR3 is 15 residues. Trimming removed 3 bases from V and 0 bases from J, with 11 bases in between. The CDR3 coding sequence is TGTGCCAGCAGTTTGTTCCCCGGGGTGAACACTGAAGCTTTCTTT. This gives the protein CASSLFPGVNTEAFF.

This clonotype has just a few counts. The rearrangement joins TRBV5-5 to TRBJ2-7; the D gene is possibly TRBD2 (5 bases). Trimming shortened V by 3 bases and J by 9 bases, and 19 bases separated the two germline ends. CDR3 length: 14 residues. The germline CDR1 and CDR2 sequences are SGHKS and YYEKEE (reference sequence). The CDR3 bases are TGTGCCAGCAGCTATGGGATGGACTCTCTAACGCAGTACTTC. Amino acids: CASSYGMDSLTQYF.

This chain links TRBV3-1 with TRBJ2-1, with TRBD2 identical over 9 bases. This CDR3 has 14 amino acids. V gave up 5 bases and J gave up 10 bases; unmatched junction bases: 9. CDR1 LGHDT and CDR2 YNNKEL come from the germline V gene (reference sequence). CDR3 protein: CASSKGLAASEQFF. In nucleotides, the CDR3 is TGTGCCAGCAGCAAGGGACTAGCCGCTTCCGAGCAGTTCTTC.

This clonotype was counted at least ten times. This sequence joins TRBV5-1 and TRBJ1-1; D may be TRBD1 (5 bases). From germline, CDR1 is SGHRS and CDR2 YFSETQ. Trimming removed 2 bases at V and 1 base at J, with 27 bases between. The CDR3 is 20 amino acids. CDR3 DNA: TGCGCCAGCAGCTTCCCTACCATGGGGGGAGCTTCTTTCAGGAACACTGAAGCTTTCTTT. Amino acid sequence: CASSFPTMGGASFRNTEAFF.

This clonotype turned up a few times. The chain has TRBV6-1 and TRBJ1-2, with 7 bases identical to TRBD1. The germline gives CDR1 MNHNS, CDR2 SASEGT. V shed 1 base, J shed 0 bases, and the junction held 2 bases outside the gene matches. This CDR3 has 15 residues. CDR3 sequence reads: CASSEVGQSNYGYTF. CDR3 coding DNA: TGTGCCAGCAGTGAAGTGGGACAGTCTAACTATGGCTACACCTTC.

The chain is built from TRBV11-3 and TRBJ2-4; 9 bases line up with TRBD1. The CDR3 is made up of 13 amino acids. Germline-derived CDR1 and CDR2 are SGHNT and YENEEA. V dropped 6 bases and J dropped 13; count of bases not matched to a gene: 10. The CDR3 here is CASSYSTTGGQYF. Written as DNA, the CDR3 is TGTGCCAGCAGTTATTCCACGACAGGGGGGCAGTACTTC.

V and J are TRBV15 and TRBJ1-4, with unresolved D. CDR1 and CDR2 (germline): LNHNV, YYDKDF (reference sequence). The length of the CDR3 is 16 residues. V lost 2 bases and J lost 3, with 13 bases in between. The CDR3 loop is CATSRKVRNPNEKLFF. CDR3 sequence (DNA): TGTGCCACCAGCAGAAAAGTTAGGAATCCTAATGAAAAACTGTTTTTT.

Ten or more counts support this clonotype. The chain employs TRBV12-3 or TRBV12-4 and TRBJ2-3; 9 positions match TRBD2. The CDR3 runs 16 residues. The V segment lost 5 bases and the J segment 7 bases; nucleotides outside the gene matches: 13. The chain's CDR3 is CASSPLWAGGPNTQYF. The CDR3 coding sequence is TGTGCCAGCAGTCCCCTCTGGGCGGGAGGGCCTAATACGCAGTATTTT.

At least ten counts were recorded for this clonotype. This sequence joins TRBV9 and TRBJ2-3; TRBD2 aligns across 7 bases. Per the germline V gene, CDR1 is SGDLS and CDR2 is YYNGEE. With V trimmed by 4 bases and J by 8 bases, 10 bases remained unmatched. The CDR3 spans 14 residues. The CDR3 sequence: CASSPREPGGTQYF. In nucleotides, the CDR3 is TGTGCCAGCAGCCCGCGGGAGCCTGGGGGTACGCAGTATTTT.

V and J are TRBV7-9 and TRBJ1-2; D is possibly TRBD1 (6 bases). Between the trimmed V and J ends, which lost 5 bases and 2 bases, there was a span of 15 bases. The CDR3 extends over 15 amino acids. Germline V CDR1 and CDR2: SEHNR, FQNEAQ (reference sequence). CDR3 residues: CASSPGGQINYGYTF. In DNA, the CDR3 is TGTGCCAGCAGCCCTGGAGGACAGATCAACTATGGCTACACCTTC.

The sample holds a few counts of this clonotype. This sequence joins TRBV20-1 and TRBJ1-4; possibly TRBD1 for D (6 bases). The CDR3 is 12 residues long. From germline, CDR1 is DFQATT and CDR2 SNEGSKA (reference sequence). Trimming left V 6 bases short and J 8 bases short, with 13 bases between. CDR3 nucleotides: TGCAGTGCAAGCACAGGGAAGGAAAAACTGTTTTTT. It specifies CSASTGKEKLFF.

This clonotype was recorded at least ten times. V is TRBV7-9 and J is TRBJ2-7; perhaps D is TRBD1 or TRBD2 (5 bases each). Per the germline V gene, CDR1 is SEHNR and CDR2 is FQNEAQ (reference sequence). This CDR3 spans 15 amino acids. V gave up 3 bases and J gave up 0 bases, with 12 bases separating them. CDR3 protein: CASSLGPPSSYEQYF. DNA of the CDR3: TGTGCCAGCAGCTTGGGACCCCCGAGCTCCTACGAGCAGTACTTC.

This clonotype was recorded at least ten times. The rearrangement joins TRBV3-1 to TRBJ2-3; the match to TRBD2 covers 7 bases. The trim removed 5 bases at V and 3 bases at J, leaving 8 bases unmatched. From germline, CDR1 is LGHDT and CDR2 YNNKEL (reference sequence). This CDR3 is 15 amino acids long. CDR3: CASSVPGGGTDTQYF. DNA for the CDR3: TGTGCCAGCAGCGTACCGGGAGGAGGTACAGATACGCAGTATTTT.

V usage is TRBV7-9 and J usage is TRBJ1-6, with 8 bases fitting TRBD1. J gave up 1 base and V 5 bases, and 4 bases lay outside the gene matches. This CDR3 has 16 residues. Germline-derived CDR1 and CDR2 are SEHNR and FQNEAQ (reference sequence). CDR3 sequence reads: CASSHRTGSYNSPLHF. CDR3 coding DNA: TGTGCCAGCAGCCACCGGACAGGGTCCTATAATTCACCCCTCCACTTT.

The CDR3 is CASSLIATNTEAFF. The CDR3 DNA reads TGTGCCAGCAGCTTAATAGCCACGAACACTGAAGCTTTCTTT. The chain is built from TRBV7-9 and TRBJ1-1; D ambiguous. This CDR3 comprises 14 residues. Between the trimmed V and J ends, which lost 2 bases and 1 base, there was a span of 8 bases. Germline-derived CDR1 and CDR2 are SEHNR and FQNEAQ (reference sequence).

In this sample, this clonotype turned up a few times. This chain joins TRBV29-1 and TRBJ1-2, with D possibly TRBD1 on 5 matching bases. The CDR3 is 14 residues long. Trimming pared 7 bases from V and 6 bases from J, leaving 21 bases between. Germline assignment: CDR1 SQVTM and CDR2 ANQGSEA. The CDR3 spells CSGRTNEGGHGYTF. CDR3 nucleotide sequence: TGCAGCGGGAGGACAAACGAAGGTGGGCATGGCTACACCTTC.

V and J are TRBV15 and TRBJ1-2, with 10 bases aligning to TRBD1. Germline V gene data show CDR1 as LNHNV and CDR2 as YYDKDF (reference sequence). V lost 5 bases, J lost 8 bases, and 14 bases stayed unmatched. The CDR3 is made up of 16 amino acids. DNA for the CDR3: TGTGCCACCAGCCAGAAACAGACAGGGGGCGTGCGGGGCTACACCTTC. This encodes CATSQKQTGGVRGYTF.

The sample holds a few counts of this clonotype. The chain recombines TRBV6-1 with TRBJ2-7; possibly TRBD2 for D (6 bases). The CDR3 runs 13 residues. From germline, CDR1 is MNHNS and CDR2 SASEGT. Trimming removed 4 bases from V and 7 bases from J, with 14 bases in between. Written as DNA, the CDR3 is TGTGCCAGCAGTGGAGGACTACTACGGGAGCAGTACGTC. It specifies CASSGGLLREQYV.

This clonotype was detected ten times or more. V gene TRBV3-1 combines with J gene TRBJ2-2; no reliable D call. Trimming removed 4 bases at V and 8 bases at J, with 14 bases between. Germline CDR1 is LGHDT and CDR2 is YNNKEL (reference sequence). This CDR3 spans 14 amino acids. CDR3 coding DNA: TGTGCCAGCAGCCGCCAGGAAGTCACAGGGGAGCTGTTTTTT. Encoded protein: CASSRQEVTGELFF.

This sequence joins TRBV12-3 or TRBV12-4 and TRBJ2-2; D gene uncertain. CDR3 length equals 17 residues. V dropped 2 bases and J dropped 0 bases, with 13 bases sitting between them. CDR3 in amino acids: CASSLLAAYSNTGELFF. The CDR3 nucleotides are TGTGCCAGCAGTTTATTGGCAGCATATTCGAACACCGGGGAGCTGTTTTTT.

This clonotype turned up a few times. The V call is TRBV5-6, the J call TRBJ1-2; TRBD1 agrees at 8 bases. The V and J ends lost 4 bases and 8 bases, in that order; junction bases with no gene match: 10. The CDR3 loop spans 14 amino acids. Germline-derived CDR1 and CDR2 are SGHDT and YYEEEE. The CDR3: CASSPGQARPGYTF. In DNA form, the CDR3 reads TGTGCCAGCAGCCCGGGACAGGCAAGACCAGGCTACACCTTC.

There are a few counts of this clonotype. The chain's CDR3 is CASSPEGKEYNEQFF. In DNA, the CDR3 is TGCGCCAGCAGCCCGGAGGGGAAAGAATACAATGAGCAGTTCTTC. The J gene is TRBJ2-1, the V gene TRBV5-1, with D possibly TRBD2 on 6 matching bases. This CDR3 contains 15 residues. CDR1 is SGHRS and CDR2 is YFSETQ in the germline V gene. Trimming took 4 bases from V and 4 from J, leaving 15 bases between them.

This clonotype was found many times. The chain couples TRBV12-3 or TRBV12-4 to TRBJ2-1; D is uncertain. The CDR3 extends over 14 amino acids. V was shortened by 4 bases and J by 7 bases, with 14 bases between the two germline ends. This CDR3 reads CASSSDPGRNEQFF. CDR3 nucleotides: TGTGCCAGCAGTTCGGACCCCGGCAGGAATGAGCAGTTCTTC.

The chain is built from TRBV7-2 and TRBJ2-1, with D maybe TRBD2 (6 bases). The V gene's germline CDR1 is SGHTA and CDR2 FQGNSA. The CDR3 runs to 16 residues. Trimming removed 6 bases at V and 8 bases at J, with 23 bases between. The DNA of the CDR3 is TGTGCCAGCAGGCAACCCGGGCCAGGGAGGATAGATGAGCAGTTCTTC. As protein: CASRQPGPGRIDEQFF. The whole variable domain, remainder taken from reference TRBV7-2 and TRBJ2-1, is GAGVSQSPSNKVTEKGKDVELRCDPISGHTALYWYRQSLGQGLEFLIYFQGNSAPDKSGLPSDRFSAERTGGSVSTLTIQRTQQEDSAVYLCASRQPGPGRIDEQFFGPGTRLTVL.

This chain links TRBV3-1 with TRBJ1-3; the D is unclear. Per the germline V gene, CDR1 is LGHDT and CDR2 is YNNKEL (reference sequence). V was cut by 0 bases and J by 0 bases, with 12 bases left in between. This CDR3 is built from 17 residues. CDR3 region: CASSQDSELYSGNTIYF. The CDR3 DNA reads as TGTGCCAGCAGCCAAGATTCAGAGCTCTACTCTGGAAACACCATATATTTT.

The chain joins TRBV2 to TRBJ2-5; D is unresolved. The germline V and J ends were trimmed by 1 base and 5 bases, with 8 bases remaining between them. Germline lookup yields CDR1 SNHLY and CDR2 FYNNEI. This CDR3 is 13 amino acids long. DNA for the CDR3: TGTGCCAGCAGTGAAGGGGTGTACGAGACCCAGTACTTC. The encoded protein is CASSEGVYETQYF.

The chain has TRBV5-6 and TRBJ2-4; 9 nucleotides agree with TRBD1. CDR1 is SGHDT, CDR2 YYEEEE, per germline. The CDR3 extends over 13 amino acids. V gave up 3 bases and J gave up 8 bases; unmatched junction bases: 3. The CDR3 is CASSSGQGDIQYF. CDR3 nucleotide sequence: TGTGCCAGCAGCTCGGGACAGGGTGACATTCAGTACTTC.

This clonotype was seen only a few times. CDR3 residues: CASSLGAGGGDTQYF. The CDR3 region has the DNA TGTGCCAGCAGCTTGGGTGCGGGCGGGGGAGATACGCAGTATTTT. This chain links TRBV5-5 with TRBJ2-3; 7 positions match TRBD2. The CDR3 consists of 15 residues. The trim removed 0 bases at V and 5 bases at J, leaving 6 bases unmatched. Germline V gene data show CDR1 as SGHKS and CDR2 as YYEKEE (reference sequence).